The source of this T cell receptor (beta chain) is a study of graft-versus-host responses after intestinal transplantation. Clones were sequenced by immunoSEQ multiplex PCR, and TCRdb holds only the in-frame ones, with some missing. The sample has approximately 100,000 clones, about 82% seen once. Between the trimmed V and J ends, which lost 1 base and 8 bases, there was a span of 17 bases. In germline, CDR1 is MGHRA, CDR2 YSYEKL. This CDR3 has 15 residues. V gene TRBV4-1 combines with J gene TRBJ1-2; weak D call: TRBD1 (5 bases). The sample was PBMCs, taken 255 days after intestinal transplant. The clonotype comes from a human patient who received an intestinal transplant, so some T cells may come from the graft donor. The CDR3 nucleotides are TGCGCCAGCAGCCAAGGAGCCGGGACGCCAAGGGGCTACACCTTC. It translates to CASSQGAGTPRGYTF.